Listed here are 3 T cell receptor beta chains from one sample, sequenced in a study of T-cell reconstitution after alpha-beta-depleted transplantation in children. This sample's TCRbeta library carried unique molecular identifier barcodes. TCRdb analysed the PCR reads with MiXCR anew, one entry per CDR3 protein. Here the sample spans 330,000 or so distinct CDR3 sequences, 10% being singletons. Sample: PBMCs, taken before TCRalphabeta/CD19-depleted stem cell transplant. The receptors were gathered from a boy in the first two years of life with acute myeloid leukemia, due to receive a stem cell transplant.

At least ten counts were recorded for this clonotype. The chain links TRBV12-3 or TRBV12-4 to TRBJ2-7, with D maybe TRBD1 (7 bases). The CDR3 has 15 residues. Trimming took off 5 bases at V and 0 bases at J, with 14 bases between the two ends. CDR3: CASSPEGQSSYEQYF. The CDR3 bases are TGTGCCAGCAGTCCGGAGGGACAGAGCTCCTACGAGCAGTACTTC.

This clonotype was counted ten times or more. CDR3 nucleotides: TGTGCCAGCAGCCCCGGGACAGGGGGAAGTAGGATATGGGAGACCCAGTACTTC. As protein: CASSPGTGGSRIWETQYF. The chain combines TRBV11-2 with TRBJ2-5, with 11 bases aligning to TRBD1. Trimming at V came to 5 bases and at J to 5 bases, leaving 16 bases not matched to a gene. Germline CDR1 is SGHAT and CDR2 is FQNNGV. The CDR3 is 18 residues long.

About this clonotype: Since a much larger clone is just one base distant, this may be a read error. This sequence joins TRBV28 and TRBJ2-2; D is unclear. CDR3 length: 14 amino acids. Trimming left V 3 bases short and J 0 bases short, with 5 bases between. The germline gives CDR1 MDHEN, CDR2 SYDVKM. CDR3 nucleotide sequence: TGTGCCAGCAGTTTCTTGACGAACACCGGGGAGCTGTTTTTT. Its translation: CASSFLTNTGELFF. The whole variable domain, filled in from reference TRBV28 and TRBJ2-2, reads DVKVTQSSRYLVKRTGEKVFLECVQDMDHENMFWYRQDPGLGLRLIYFSYDVKMKEKGDIPEGYSVSREKKERFSLILESASTNQTSMYLCASSFLTNTGELFFGEGSRLTVL.